A selection of T cell receptor beta chains follows, all from one sample in a study of shared clonotypes between healthy human individuals. Sequencing used immunoSEQ multiplex PCR; TCRdb keeps in-frame clones, though not all of them. The sample carries about 500,000 clones, roughly 80% recorded once. The sample consisted of PBMCs. The receptor set was obtained from a woman aged 40 to 50 in good health. Some clones in this sample may be carry-over from other donors' samples. Both conserved end residues are part of each CDR3. A D gene is named only where the DNA matches it firmly. Clone size is given for some rows only: seen once, a few or many times, or a class if the clone is expanded.

d_gene: .
abundance: .
j_gene: TRBJ1-5
v_gene: TRBV27
CDR3aa: CASSLSWGQPQHF
CDR3nt: TGTGCCAGCAGTTTATCGTGGGGTCAGCCCCAGCATTTT

d_gene: .
abundance: few
j_gene: TRBJ2-7
v_gene: TRBV18
CDR3aa: CASSPRRGSGEQYF
CDR3nt: TGTGCCAGCTCACCACGAAGGGGATCAGGCGAGCAGTACTTC

d_gene: .
abundance: .
j_gene: TRBJ1-2
v_gene: TRBV19
CDR3aa: CASRVRGYYGYTF
CDR3nt: TGTGCCAGTAGGGTAAGGGGGTACTATGGCTACACCTTC

d_gene: .
abundance: .
j_gene: TRBJ1-1
v_gene: TRBV5-6
CDR3aa: CASSPGPPNTEAFF
CDR3nt: TGTGCCAGCAGCCCGGGACCTCCTAACACTGAAGCTTTCTTT

d_gene: .
abundance: .
j_gene: TRBJ2-2
v_gene: TRBV7-3
CDR3aa: CASSYKGGNTGELFF
CDR3nt: TGTGCCAGCTCCTATAAAGGTGGGAACACCGGGGAGCTGTTTTTT

d_gene: TRBD1
abundance: few
j_gene: TRBJ1-2
v_gene: TRBV14
CDR3aa: CASSQAIGQGYGYTF
CDR3nt: TGTGCCAGCAGCCAAGCGATCGGACAGGGGTATGGCTACACCTTC

d_gene: .
abundance: .
j_gene: TRBJ2-5
v_gene: TRBV10-3
CDR3aa: CAISDGRWGETQYF
CDR3nt: TGTGCCATCAGTGACGGCCGGTGGGGAGAGACCCAGTACTTC

d_gene: .
abundance: few
j_gene: TRBJ2-1
v_gene: TRBV9
CDR3aa: CASSVGGIRDNEQFF
CDR3nt: TGTGCCAGCAGCGTAGGCGGGATTAGGGACAATGAGCAGTTCTTC

d_gene: .
abundance: .
j_gene: TRBJ2-7
v_gene: TRBV7-2
CDR3aa: CASSLTSYEQYF
CDR3nt: TGTGCCAGCAGCTTAACCTCCTACGAGCAGTACTTC

d_gene: .
abundance: .
j_gene: TRBJ2-3
v_gene: TRBV11-2
CDR3aa: CASRYTGIATDTQYF
CDR3nt: TGTGCCAGCAGGTACACAGGGATTGCGACAGATACGCAGTATTTT

d_gene: TRBD1
abundance: once
j_gene: TRBJ1-5
v_gene: TRBV7-6
CDR3aa: CASSQGQGLSNQPQHF
CDR3nt: TGTGCCAGCAGCCAAGGACAGGGGTTGAGCAATCAGCCCCAGCATTTT

d_gene: TRBD2
abundance: once
j_gene: TRBJ2-3
v_gene: TRBV11-2
CDR3aa: CASSLGLAGETDTQYF
CDR3nt: TGTGCCAGCAGCTTGGGACTAGCGGGAGAAACAGATACGCAGTATTTT

d_gene: TRBD2
abundance: .
j_gene: TRBJ2-3
v_gene: TRBV4-2
CDR3aa: CASSQDSQAGGTDTQYF
CDR3nt: TGTGCCAGCAGCCAAGATTCTCAGGCGGGAGGCACAGATACGCAGTATTTT

d_gene: .
abundance: .
j_gene: TRBJ2-7
v_gene: TRBV19
CDR3aa: CASSIDDRLPYEQYF
CDR3nt: TGTGCCAGTAGTATAGATGACAGGCTACCATACGAGCAGTACTTC

d_gene: TRBD1
abundance: once
j_gene: TRBJ1-2
v_gene: TRBV27
CDR3aa: CASSLSTRGLAYYGYTF
CDR3nt: TGTGCCAGCAGTTTATCCACTAGGGGGCTGGCCTACTATGGCTACACCTTC

d_gene: TRBD2
abundance: .
j_gene: TRBJ2-3
v_gene: TRBV7-2
CDR3aa: CASSPRLAGGPGTDTQYF
CDR3nt: TGTGCCAGCAGCCCGAGACTAGCGGGAGGGCCGGGGACAGATACGCAGTATTTT

d_gene: .
abundance: .
j_gene: TRBJ2-7
v_gene: TRBV28
CDR3aa: CASSETDYEQYF
CDR3nt: TGTGCCAGCAGTGAGACAGACTACGAGCAGTACTTC

d_gene: TRBD1
abundance: many
j_gene: TRBJ2-7
v_gene: TRBV18
CDR3aa: CASSGTAYEQYF
CDR3nt: TGTGCCAGCTCCGGGACAGCCTACGAGCAGTACTTC

d_gene: .
abundance: .
j_gene: TRBJ2-4
v_gene: TRBV7-2
CDR3aa: CASSTPAGPTLAKNTQYF
CDR3nt: TGTGCCAGCAGTACACCAGCCGGGCCAACACTAGCCAAAAACACTCAGTACTTC

d_gene: .
abundance: .
j_gene: TRBJ1-6
v_gene: TRBV7-8
CDR3aa: CASSLSIPQNNSPLHF
CDR3nt: TGTGCCAGCAGCTTATCTATCCCGCAGAATAATTCACCCCTCCACTTT

d_gene: .
abundance: .
j_gene: TRBJ2-3
v_gene: TRBV4-2
CDR3aa: CASSQDGRFGTDTQYF
CDR3nt: TGTGCCAGCAGCCAAGATGGGCGGTTCGGCACAGATACGCAGTATTTT

d_gene: .
abundance: .
j_gene: TRBJ2-7
v_gene: TRBV29-1
CDR3aa: CSVGLAYEQYF
CDR3nt: TGCAGCGTTGGGCTAGCCTACGAGCAGTACTTC

d_gene: TRBD1
abundance: few
j_gene: TRBJ2-2
v_gene: TRBV18
CDR3aa: CASSPLGTGNTGELFF
CDR3nt: TGTGCCAGCTCACCCCTCGGGACAGGGAACACCGGGGAGCTGTTTTTT

d_gene: TRBD1
abundance: .
j_gene: TRBJ2-7
v_gene: TRBV7-9
CDR3aa: CASSLGNRGYEQYF
CDR3nt: TGTGCCAGCAGCTTAGGGAACAGGGGCTACGAGCAGTACTTC

d_gene: .
abundance: .
j_gene: TRBJ2-5
v_gene: TRBV5-6
CDR3aa: CASSSNLQGFQETQYF
CDR3nt: TGTGCCAGCAGCTCCAACCTACAGGGTTTCCAAGAGACCCAGTACTTC

d_gene: .
abundance: many
j_gene: TRBJ1-2
v_gene: TRBV27
CDR3aa: CASSLGYPGVYTF
CDR3nt: TGTGCCAGCAGTTTAGGGTACCCAGGCGTCTACACCTTC

d_gene: .
abundance: .
j_gene: TRBJ1-2
v_gene: TRBV19
CDR3aa: CASSGVGGYTF
CDR3nt: TGTGCCAGTAGTGGCGTTGGAGGCTACACCTTC

d_gene: .
abundance: .
j_gene: TRBJ2-7
v_gene: TRBV5-1
CDR3aa: CASSLLSEGQTSHEQYF
CDR3nt: TGCGCCAGCAGCTTACTTTCGGAGGGGCAAACTTCCCACGAGCAGTACTTC

d_gene: TRBD2
abundance: once
j_gene: TRBJ2-7
v_gene: TRBV28
CDR3aa: CASSETSGARREQYF
CDR3nt: TGTGCCAGCAGTGAGACTAGCGGAGCTCGAAGAGAGCAGTACTTC

d_gene: TRBD1
abundance: once
j_gene: TRBJ2-5
v_gene: TRBV25-1
CDR3aa: CASSHPGTGGETQYF
CDR3nt: TGTGCCAGCAGTCACCCCGGAACAGGGGGGGAGACCCAGTACTTC

d_gene: .
abundance: few
j_gene: TRBJ2-7
v_gene: TRBV6-5
CDR3aa: CASSYSPYEQYF
CDR3nt: TGTGCCAGCAGTTACTCTCCTTACGAGCAGTACTTC

d_gene: TRBD2
abundance: .
j_gene: TRBJ2-7
v_gene: TRBV9
CDR3aa: CASNVGTSDYEQYF
CDR3nt: TGTGCCAGCAACGTAGGGACTAGCGACTACGAGCAGTACTTC

d_gene: TRBD1
abundance: .
j_gene: TRBJ2-7
v_gene: TRBV10-1
CDR3aa: CASSALYRGYDEQYF
CDR3nt: TGCGCCAGCAGTGCCCTTTACAGGGGGTACGACGAGCAGTACTTC

d_gene: TRBD2
abundance: many
j_gene: TRBJ2-5
v_gene: TRBV27
CDR3aa: CASRPPRGLAGETQYF
CDR3nt: TGTGCCAGCAGGCCGCCTAGGGGACTAGCGGGAGAGACCCAGTACTTC

d_gene: .
abundance: .
j_gene: TRBJ1-6
v_gene: TRBV4-1
CDR3aa: CASSQHNLIGHNSPLHF
CDR3nt: TGCGCCAGCAGCCAACACAACCTTATTGGACATAATTCACCCCTCCACTTT

d_gene: .
abundance: once
j_gene: TRBJ2-1
v_gene: TRBV9
CDR3aa: CASSVAGDAYNEQFF
CDR3nt: TGTGCCAGCAGCGTAGCGGGAGACGCCTACAATGAGCAGTTCTTC

d_gene: .
abundance: .
j_gene: TRBJ1-3
v_gene: TRBV5-4
CDR3aa: CASSLGGSGNTIYF
CDR3nt: TGTGCCAGCAGCTTAGGGGGATCTGGAAACACCATATATTTT

d_gene: TRBD2
abundance: .
j_gene: TRBJ2-7
v_gene: TRBV6-1
CDR3aa: CASSEGGLAGISYEQYF
CDR3nt: TGTGCCAGCAGTGAAGGGGGACTAGCGGGGATCTCCTACGAGCAGTACTTC

d_gene: .
abundance: .
j_gene: TRBJ1-5
v_gene: TRBV2
CDR3aa: CASSAGGAGGNQPQHF
CDR3nt: TGTGCCAGCAGTGCGGGGGGGGCAGGAGGCAATCAGCCCCAGCATTTT

d_gene: .
abundance: once
j_gene: TRBJ1-1
v_gene: TRBV6-6
CDR3aa: CASRGGNTEAFF
CDR3nt: TGTGCCAGCCGGGGGGGAAACACTGAAGCTTTCTTT

d_gene: TRBD2
abundance: once
j_gene: TRBJ2-1
v_gene: TRBV7-2
CDR3aa: CASSILLAQQFF
CDR3nt: TGTGCCAGCAGCATTCTACTAGCGCAGCAGTTCTTC

d_gene: TRBD2
abundance: .
j_gene: TRBJ2-7
v_gene: TRBV7-6
CDR3aa: CASSLRGTSGMFYEQYF
CDR3nt: TGTGCCAGCAGCTTAAGGGGGACTAGCGGGATGTTCTACGAGCAGTACTTC

d_gene: .
abundance: .
j_gene: TRBJ2-7
v_gene: TRBV10-3
CDR3aa: CAAGQTSYEQYF
CDR3nt: TGTGCCGCCGGACAGACCTCCTACGAGCAGTACTTC

d_gene: .
abundance: .
j_gene: TRBJ2-5
v_gene: TRBV10-3
CDR3aa: CAITSDRQETQYF
CDR3nt: TGTGCCATCACATCAGACCGACAAGAGACCCAGTACTTC

d_gene: TRBD1
abundance: .
j_gene: TRBJ2-2
v_gene: TRBV6-4
CDR3aa: CASTPDRGSTGELFF
CDR3nt: TGTGCCAGCACCCCGGACAGGGGAAGCACCGGGGAGCTGTTTTTT

d_gene: .
abundance: .
j_gene: TRBJ2-7
v_gene: TRBV6-1
CDR3aa: CASSADSSSYEQYF
CDR3nt: TGTGCCAGCAGTGCGGACAGTAGCTCCTACGAGCAGTACTTC

d_gene: .
abundance: .
j_gene: TRBJ2-2
v_gene: TRBV6-6
CDR3aa: CASSWGSVDTGELFF
CDR3nt: TGTGCCAGCAGTTGGGGAAGTGTAGACACCGGGGAGCTGTTTTTT

d_gene: .
abundance: .
j_gene: TRBJ2-1
v_gene: TRBV11-2
CDR3aa: CASSPQRTWGEQFF
CDR3nt: TGTGCCAGCAGCCCACAGAGGACCTGGGGTGAGCAGTTCTTC

d_gene: TRBD1
abundance: .
j_gene: TRBJ1-3
v_gene: TRBV13
CDR3aa: CASSLITGGSGNTIYF
CDR3nt: TGTGCCAGCAGCTTAATAACAGGGGGATCTGGAAACACCATATATTTT

d_gene: .
abundance: .
j_gene: TRBJ1-2
v_gene: TRBV5-1
CDR3aa: CASSTGELHYGYTF
CDR3nt: TGCGCCAGCAGCACGGGAGAGCTCCACTATGGCTACACCTTC

d_gene: .
abundance: once
j_gene: TRBJ2-1
v_gene: TRBV7-6
CDR3aa: CASSLTYNEQFF
CDR3nt: TGTGCCAGCAGCTTAACCTACAATGAGCAGTTCTTC

d_gene: .
abundance: .
j_gene: TRBJ2-7
v_gene: TRBV27
CDR3aa: CASSDPGPGEREQYF
CDR3nt: TGTGCCAGCAGCGACCCTGGCCCCGGGGAAAGGGAGCAGTACTTC

d_gene: .
abundance: .
j_gene: TRBJ1-5
v_gene: TRBV5-1
CDR3aa: CASSLEVLGSSRPQHF
CDR3nt: TGCGCCAGCAGCTTGGAGGTTCTGGGGAGTAGTCGGCCCCAGCATTTT

d_gene: TRBD1
abundance: .
j_gene: TRBJ2-5
v_gene: TRBV29-1
CDR3aa: CSMGQQETQYF
CDR3nt: TGCAGCATGGGACAGCAAGAGACCCAGTACTTC

d_gene: TRBD2
abundance: .
j_gene: TRBJ2-3
v_gene: TRBV5-1
CDR3aa: CASSLGGLAGATDTQYF
CDR3nt: TGCGCCAGCAGCTTGGGCGGACTAGCGGGAGCAACCGATACGCAGTATTTT

d_gene: .
abundance: few
j_gene: TRBJ1-2
v_gene: TRBV7-2
CDR3aa: CASNPGRAVYTF
CDR3nt: TGTGCCAGCAACCCGGGACGTGCGGTGTACACCTTC

d_gene: .
abundance: few
j_gene: TRBJ1-6
v_gene: TRBV27
CDR3aa: CASSLWGGADSPLHF
CDR3nt: TGTGCCAGCAGTTTATGGGGAGGGGCGGATTCACCCCTCCACTTT

d_gene: .
abundance: .
j_gene: TRBJ2-2
v_gene: TRBV4-2
CDR3aa: CASSQDFTGELFF
CDR3nt: TGTGCCAGCAGCCAAGATTTCACCGGGGAGCTGTTTTTT